This TCR beta chain stems from a study of long-term antiretroviral therapy in people with HIV. The assay, immunoSEQ v3.0, was run at survey level. Data came from immunoSEQ multiplex PCR; TCRdb stores just in-frame clones and leaves some out. The sample lists some 15,000 clones; roughly 80% were seen once. This clone showed up just once. Its antigen is still unknown. The study's findings and limits: Pre-ART-expanded clones dominated the repertoire at all time points.

Trimming stripped 5 bases from V and 10 bases from J, with 14 bases between. This CDR3 contains 12 residues. Looked up from germline, CDR1 is MNHEY and CDR2 is SVGAGI. Here the sequenced sample was unsorted PBMCs, taken 1.8 years before starting antiretroviral therapy. This chain links TRBV6-5 with TRBJ1-1; possibly TRBD1 for D (5 bases). The clonotype comes from a woman in her thirties or forties with HIV. The CDR3 nucleotides are TGTGCCAGCAGTCCTCGAGGGGATTTAGCTTTCTTT. Protein: CASSPRGDLAFF.